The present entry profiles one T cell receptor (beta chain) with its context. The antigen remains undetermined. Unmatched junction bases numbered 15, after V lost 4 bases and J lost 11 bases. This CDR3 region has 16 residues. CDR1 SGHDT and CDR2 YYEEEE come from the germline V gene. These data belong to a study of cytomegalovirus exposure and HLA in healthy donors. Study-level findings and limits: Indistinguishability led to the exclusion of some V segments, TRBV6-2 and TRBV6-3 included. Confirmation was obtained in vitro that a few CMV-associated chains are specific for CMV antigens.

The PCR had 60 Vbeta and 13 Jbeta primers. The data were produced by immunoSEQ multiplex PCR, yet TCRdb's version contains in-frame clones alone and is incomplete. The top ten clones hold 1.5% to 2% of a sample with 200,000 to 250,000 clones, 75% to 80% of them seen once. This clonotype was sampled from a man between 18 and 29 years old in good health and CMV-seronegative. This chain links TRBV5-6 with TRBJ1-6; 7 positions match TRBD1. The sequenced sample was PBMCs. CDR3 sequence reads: CASSLQGETENAPLHF. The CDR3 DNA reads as TGTGCCAGCAGCCTCCAGGGGGAGACCGAGAACGCACCCCTCCACTTT.